The clone carrying this T cell receptor beta chain has just a few counts. Its matching antigen is unknown. The CDR3 totals 16 residues. Trimming took 1 base from V and 1 from J; bases not matched to a gene: 3. These data come from a study of identical twins. Using its own MiXCR run on the 5' RACE reads, TCRdb lists one record per CDR3 protein. The sample includes around 570,000 distinct CDR3 sequences, just under 10% of them seen just once. Overall study results and limits: Rather than following the same donors, the conclusions depended on cross-sectional statistical analysis. Twins showed weaker excess sharing in their beta out-of-frame sequences.

The same specimen was also included in a second study, on yellow fever vaccine responses in identical twins.

The J gene is TRBJ2-1, the V gene TRBV12-3 or TRBV12-4; TRBD2 agrees at 8 bases. Sequences were obtained from PBMCs. The TCR originated in a woman aged 18-29 years in good health. The CDR3 bases are TGTGCCAGCAGTTTAGGTCCGGGAGGGTCCTACAATGAGCAGTTCTTC. Translation gives CASSLGPGGSYNEQFF.